These 16 T cell receptor beta chains came from one sample sequenced in a study of T-cell memory formation after mild COVID-19. Each CDR3 protein is one row after TCRdb ran MiXCR on the 5' RACE reads. The sample has roughly 250,000 distinct CDR3 sequences, over 15% seen once; the top ten hold around a fifth. Sequenced material: PBMCs or a T cell subset sorted from them (not recorded which). The receptor set was obtained from a man younger than 35 who had mild COVID-19 (a few samples of this study predate the infection). Cell type and time point are not known.

This chain uses TRBV7-9 with TRBJ2-7; D unclear. CDR3 size: 14 residues. The germline V gene has CDR1 SEHNR and CDR2 FQNEAQ (reference sequence). Trimming removed 5 bases from V and 0 bases from J, with 11 bases in between. The CDR3 coding sequence is TGTGCCAGCAGCCGAATAGTGAGCTCCTACGAGCAGTACTTC. It yields the protein CASSRIVSSYEQYF. Drawing the rest from reference TRBV7-9 and TRBJ2-7, the complete variable domain is DTGVSQNPRHKITKRGQNVTFRCDPISEHNRLYWYRQTLGQGPEFLTYFQNEAQLEKSRLLSDRFSAERPKGSFSTLEIQRTEQGDSAMYLCASSRIVSSYEQYFGPGTRLTVT.

The chain employs TRBV5-1 and TRBJ2-4; D could derive from TRBD1 or TRBD2 (5 bases each). The germline CDR1 and CDR2 sequences are SGHRS and YFSETQ. V was trimmed by 0 bases and J by 3 bases, leaving 13 bases between them. The CDR3 is 16 residues long. CDR3 residues: CASSLGGDPIKNIQYF. The DNA of the CDR3 is TGCGCCAGCAGCTTGGGAGGGGACCCGATCAAAAACATTCAGTACTTC.

The rearrangement links TRBV12-3 or TRBV12-4 to TRBJ2-3; 10 nucleotides agree with TRBD2. The CDR3 loop spans 15 amino acids. J gave up 4 bases and V 6 bases, and 7 bases lay outside the gene matches. The CDR3 DNA follows: TGTGCCAGCAGGCGTAGCGGGGGGATGTCAGATACGCAGTATTTT. The encoded protein is CASRRSGGMSDTQYF.

In its sample, this clonotype was seen once. Because it lacks the conserved phenylalanine or tryptophan at the end, this CDR3 is likely a read error. This rearrangement joins TRBV6-1 to TRBJ2-1; D could derive from TRBD1 or TRBD2 (5 bases each). Looked up from germline, CDR1 is MNHNS and CDR2 is SASEGT. This CDR3 region has 13 residues. Deletions cut 6 bases from V and 8 bases from J, with 14 bases between. The CDR3 is CASRNRGTDEQFL. For the CDR3, the DNA is TGTGCCAGCAGGAACCGGGGCACGGATGAGCAGTTCTTA.

The J gene is TRBJ2-7, the V gene TRBV20-1; maybe TRBD2 (5 bases). Between the trimmed V and J ends, which lost 5 bases and 2 bases, there was a span of 16 bases. Germline loops: CDR1 DFQATT, CDR2 SNEGSKA (reference sequence). The CDR3 runs to 14 residues. This CDR3 is CSASASGIAYEQYF. The CDR3 nucleotides are TGCAGTGCTTCAGCCTCCGGGATAGCCTACGAGCAGTACTTC.

The chain employs TRBV12-3 or TRBV12-4 and TRBJ1-1, with unresolved D. This CDR3 region has 15 residues. Trimming pared 3 bases from V and 0 bases from J, leaving 11 bases between. The CDR3 protein is CASSFNTNMNTEAFF. The CDR3 bases are TGTGCCAGCAGTTTCAACACAAACATGAACACTGAAGCTTTCTTT.

This clonotype was picked up a small number of times. J is TRBJ2-3 and V is TRBV6-5, with a possible D match to TRBD2 (5 bases). The CDR3 runs to 15 residues. Germline V gives CDR1 MNHEY, CDR2 SVGAGI. V was trimmed by 0 bases and J by 4 bases, leaving 11 bases between them. This CDR3 is CASSYSHEGADTQYF. CDR3 coding DNA: TGTGCCAGCAGTTACTCCCACGAGGGAGCAGATACGCAGTATTTT.

This clonotype was found a few times. This chain connects TRBV10-3 to TRBJ2-1, with 7 bases that match TRBD2. The CDR3 extends over 15 amino acids. Losses at the gene ends were 0 bases for V and 10 bases for J; bases not matched to a gene: 9. The germline V gene has CDR1 ENHRY and CDR2 SYGVKD. The CDR3 DNA follows: TGTGCCATCAGTGAGTCCACGGCTAGGGGAGGGGAGCAGTTCTTC. Its translation is CAISESTARGGEQFF.

In its sample, this clonotype was seen a few times. The chain joins TRBV11-2 to TRBJ2-4; the D gene is possibly TRBD2 (6 bases). CDR3 size: 15 residues. The germline V gene has CDR1 SGHAT and CDR2 FQNNGV. V lost 1 base to trimming and J lost 9 bases, with 16 bases between them. Here the CDR3 reads CASSLAQEGRAIQYF. The CDR3 coding sequence is TGTGCCAGCAGCTTAGCTCAGGAGGGCAGGGCCATTCAGTACTTC.

This clonotype has only a few counts. The chain combines TRBV24-1 with TRBJ2-5; 10 bases fit TRBD1. The germline V gene encodes CDR1 KGHDR and CDR2 SFDVKD. The CDR3 spans 14 residues. J lost 4 bases, V lost 9 bases, and 7 bases had no gene match. The CDR3 loop reads CATADRGQGETQYF. The CDR3 DNA reads TGTGCCACCGCTGACAGGGGGCAAGGAGAGACCCAGTACTTC.

V and J are TRBV20-1 and TRBJ2-3, with unresolved D. The CDR3 sequence is 12 residues long. CDR1 and CDR2 (germline): DFQATT, SNEGSKA (reference sequence). V was trimmed by 0 bases and J by 3 bases, leaving 4 bases between them. CDR3 nucleotide sequence: TGCAGTGCTAGAGAGCCGACAGATACGCAGTATTTT. It is translated as CSAREPTDTQYF.

This chain links TRBV4-1 with TRBJ2-1, with D perhaps being TRBD1 or TRBD2 (5 bases each). The V gene's germline CDR1 is MGHRA and CDR2 YSYEKL. The CDR3 spans 15 residues. V was cut by 4 bases and J by 6 bases, with 16 bases left in between. This chain's CDR3 is CASSPLPGPRNEQFF. CDR3 coding DNA: TGCGCCAGCAGCCCTCTTCCGGGGCCCCGCAATGAGCAGTTCTTC.

This clonotype was observed many times. The chain joins TRBV15 to TRBJ2-5; no firm D call. CDR3 length: 15 amino acids. Between the trimmed V and J ends, which lost 0 bases and 1 base, there was a span of 9 bases. Per germline, CDR1 LNHNV and CDR2 YYDKDF (reference sequence). CDR3 amino acids: CATSRDRRPQETQYF. The CDR3 bases are TGTGCCACCAGCAGAGATCGGCGGCCCCAAGAGACCCAGTACTTC.

A few counts support this clonotype. The chain recombines TRBV6-5 with TRBJ2-3; 11 bases line up with TRBD2. There are 15 residues in the CDR3. Germline values: CDR1 MNHEY, CDR2 SVGAGI. Trimming at V came to 7 bases and at J to 3 bases, leaving 6 bases not matched to a gene. This CDR3 is CASTPGLAATDTQYF. The CDR3 DNA follows: TGTGCCAGCACCCCGGGACTAGCGGCTACAGATACGCAGTATTTT.

The rearrangement uses TRBV29-1 and TRBJ2-7; 7 nucleotides align to TRBD1. V shed 4 bases, J shed 6 bases, and the junction held 9 bases outside the gene matches. Germline V lookup: CDR1 SQVTM, CDR2 ANQGSEA. The CDR3 is 13 residues long. CDR3 coding DNA: TGCAGCGTTGCAGCCGGGACAGCTTCCGAGCAGTACTTC. Translating it yields CSVAAGTASEQYF.

This rearrangement joins TRBV7-3 to TRBJ2-1, with 9 bases that match TRBD1. V was clipped by 5 bases and J by 8 bases; unmatched bases: 4. From germline, CDR1 is SGHTA and CDR2 FQGTGA. CDR3 size: 13 residues. The CDR3 loop is CASSRDRDDEQFF. CDR3 coding DNA: TGTGCCAGCAGCCGGGACAGGGATGATGAGCAGTTCTTC.